This T cell receptor (beta chain) emerged from a study of T cells in Graves' hyperthyroidism and ophthalmopathy. Template material for amplifying TCR beta CDR3 regions consisted of RNA transcripts. The HTBI primer set served for first-round RT-PCR of the TCR CDR3. TCRdb itself ran the multiplex PCR reads through MiXCR, one entry per CDR3 protein. This table has some 600,000 distinct CDR3 sequences, over 11% appearing once. Germline V lookup: CDR1 SGHRS, CDR2 YFSETQ. This CDR3 region has 13 residues. Trimming left V 2 bases short and J 6 bases short, with 11 bases between. This clonotype was found many times. Among the patients, aged 18 to 65, hyperthyroidism was newly diagnosed and had lasted under 2 months. Uncontrolled infection, other autoimmune disease, pregnancy or lactation barred patients from enrollment.

Material for sequencing was blood. The chain is built from TRBV5-1 and TRBJ2-5; tentative D call: TRBD2 (6 bases). This clonotype was sampled from a woman aged 25-40 years with Graves' hyperthyroidism that later progressed to Graves' ophthalmopathy. The CDR3 DNA sequence: TGCGCCAGCAGCTTCCCTAGCGAGCAGACCCAGTACTTC. Amino acids: CASSFPSEQTQYF.